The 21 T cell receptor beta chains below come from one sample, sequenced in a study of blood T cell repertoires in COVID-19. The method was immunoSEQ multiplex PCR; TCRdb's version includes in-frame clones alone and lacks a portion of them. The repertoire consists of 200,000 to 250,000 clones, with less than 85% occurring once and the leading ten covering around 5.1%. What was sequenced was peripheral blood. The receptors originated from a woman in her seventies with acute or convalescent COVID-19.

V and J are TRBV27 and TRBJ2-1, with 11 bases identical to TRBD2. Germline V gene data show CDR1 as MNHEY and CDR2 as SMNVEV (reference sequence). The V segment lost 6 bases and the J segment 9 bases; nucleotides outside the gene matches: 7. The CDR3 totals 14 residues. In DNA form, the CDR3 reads TGTGCCAGCAGGCCCACTAGCGGGAGAGGTGAGCAGTTCTTC. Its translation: CASRPTSGRGEQFF.

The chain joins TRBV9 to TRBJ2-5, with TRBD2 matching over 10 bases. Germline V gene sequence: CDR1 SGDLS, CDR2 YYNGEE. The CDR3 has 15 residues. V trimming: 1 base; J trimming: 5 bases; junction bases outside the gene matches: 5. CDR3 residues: CASSVLAGEVETQYF. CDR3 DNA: TGTGCCAGCAGCGTACTAGCGGGAGAGGTGGAGACCCAGTACTTC.

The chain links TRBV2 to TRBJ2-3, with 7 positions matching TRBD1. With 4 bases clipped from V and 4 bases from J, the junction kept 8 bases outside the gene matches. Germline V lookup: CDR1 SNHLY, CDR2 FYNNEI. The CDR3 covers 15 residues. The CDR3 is CASSGVGGGSDTQYF. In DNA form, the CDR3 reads TGTGCCAGCAGTGGGGTAGGGGGCGGATCAGATACGCAGTATTTT.

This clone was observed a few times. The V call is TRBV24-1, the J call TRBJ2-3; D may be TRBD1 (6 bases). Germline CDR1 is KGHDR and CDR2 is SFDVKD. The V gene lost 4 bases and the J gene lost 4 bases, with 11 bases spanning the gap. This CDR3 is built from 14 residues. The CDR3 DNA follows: TGTGCCACCAGTGACGCCAGGGGCCCAGATACGCAGTATTTT. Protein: CATSDARGPDTQYF.

The CDR3 here is CASRTSAGEQYF. The CDR3 DNA follows: TGTGCCAGCAGAACTAGCGCGGGCGAGCAGTACTTC. The chain recombines TRBV12-3 or TRBV12-4 with TRBJ2-7, with 7 bases fitting TRBD2. The CDR3 extends over 12 amino acids. Losses at the gene ends were 6 bases for V and 6 bases for J; bases not matched to a gene: 5.

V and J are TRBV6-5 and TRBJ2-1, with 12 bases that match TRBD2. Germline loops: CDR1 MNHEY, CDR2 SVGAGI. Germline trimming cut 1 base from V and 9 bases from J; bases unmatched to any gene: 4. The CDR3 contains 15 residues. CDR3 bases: TGTGCCAGCAGTTACTACGGGACTAGCGGGCGTGAGCAGTTCTTC. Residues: CASSYYGTSGREQFF.

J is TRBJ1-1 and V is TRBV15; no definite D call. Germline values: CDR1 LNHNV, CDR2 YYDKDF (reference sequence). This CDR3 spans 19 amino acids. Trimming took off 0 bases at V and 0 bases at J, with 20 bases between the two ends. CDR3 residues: CATSRDMGRTRDMNTEAFF. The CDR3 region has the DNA TGTGCCACCAGCAGAGATATGGGCCGAACAAGAGACATGAACACTGAAGCTTTCTTT. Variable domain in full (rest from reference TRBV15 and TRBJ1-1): DAMVIQNPRYQVTQFGKPVTLSCSQTLNHNVMYWYQQKSSQAPKLLFHYYDKDFNNEADTPDNFQSRRPNTSFCFLDIRSPGLGDTAMYLCATSRDMGRTRDMNTEAFFGQGTRLTVV.

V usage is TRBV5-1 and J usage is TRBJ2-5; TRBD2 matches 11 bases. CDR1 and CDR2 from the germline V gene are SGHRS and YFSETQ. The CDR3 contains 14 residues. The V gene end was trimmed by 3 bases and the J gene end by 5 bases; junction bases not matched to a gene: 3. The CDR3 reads CASSWASGGETQYF. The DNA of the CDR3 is TGCGCCAGCAGCTGGGCTAGCGGGGGGGAGACCCAGTACTTC.

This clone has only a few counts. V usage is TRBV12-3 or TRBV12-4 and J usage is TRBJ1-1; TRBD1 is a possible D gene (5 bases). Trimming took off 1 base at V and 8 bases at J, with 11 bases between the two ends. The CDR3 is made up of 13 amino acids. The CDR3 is CASSLGRGREAFF. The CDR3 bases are TGTGCCAGCAGTTTAGGTAGGGGAAGGGAAGCTTTCTTT.

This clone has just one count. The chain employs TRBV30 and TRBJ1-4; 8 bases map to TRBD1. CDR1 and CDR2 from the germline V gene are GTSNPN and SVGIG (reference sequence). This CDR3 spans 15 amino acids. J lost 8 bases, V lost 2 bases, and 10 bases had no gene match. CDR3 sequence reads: CAWSLRDRFREKLFF. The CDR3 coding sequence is TGTGCCTGGAGTCTCCGGGACAGGTTTCGCGAAAAACTGTTTTTT.

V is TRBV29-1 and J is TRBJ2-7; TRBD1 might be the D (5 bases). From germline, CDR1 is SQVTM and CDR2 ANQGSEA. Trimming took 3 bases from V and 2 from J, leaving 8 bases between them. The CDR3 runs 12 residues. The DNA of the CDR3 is TGCAGCGTTGATACAGGAACCTACGAGCAGTACTTC. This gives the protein CSVDTGTYEQYF.

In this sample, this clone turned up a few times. The CDR3 region is CASSYSTGEQYF. The DNA for the CDR3 is TGTGCCAGCAGTTACTCCACAGGGGAGCAGTACTTC. The chain employs TRBV6-6 and TRBJ2-7; D may be TRBD1 (6 bases). There are 12 residues in the CDR3. V dropped 0 bases and J dropped 7 bases, with 7 bases sitting between them. Germline V CDR1 and CDR2: MNHNY, SVGAGI (reference sequence).

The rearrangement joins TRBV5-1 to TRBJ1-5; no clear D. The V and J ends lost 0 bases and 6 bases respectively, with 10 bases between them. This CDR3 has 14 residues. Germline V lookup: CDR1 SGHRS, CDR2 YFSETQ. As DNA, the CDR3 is TGCGCCAGCAGCTTGGTTTCAGGATCTCAGCCCCAGCATTTT. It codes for CASSLVSGSQPQHF. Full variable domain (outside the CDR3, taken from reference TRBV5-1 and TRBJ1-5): KAGVTQTPRYLIKTRGQQVTLSCSPISGHRSVSWYQQTPGQGLQFLFEYFSETQRNKGNFPGRFSGRQFSNSRSEMNVSTLELGDSALYLCASSLVSGSQPQHFGDGTRLSIL.

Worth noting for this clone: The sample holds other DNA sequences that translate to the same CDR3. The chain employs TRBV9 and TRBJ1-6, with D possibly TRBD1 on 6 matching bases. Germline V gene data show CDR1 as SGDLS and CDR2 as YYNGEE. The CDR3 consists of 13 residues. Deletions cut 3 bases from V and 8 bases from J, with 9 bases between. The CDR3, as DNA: TGTGCCAGCAGCGCGGACAGCGATTCACCCCTCCACTTT. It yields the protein CASSADSDSPLHF.

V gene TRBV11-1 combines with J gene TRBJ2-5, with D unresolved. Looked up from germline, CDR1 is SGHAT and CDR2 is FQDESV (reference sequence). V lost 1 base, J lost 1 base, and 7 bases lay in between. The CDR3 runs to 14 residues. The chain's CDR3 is CASSLGPGQETQYF. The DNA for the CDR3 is TGTGCCAGCAGCTTAGGACCGGGCCAAGAGACCCAGTACTTC. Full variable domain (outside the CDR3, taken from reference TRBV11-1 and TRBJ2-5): EAEVAQSPRYKITEKSQAVAFWCDPISGHATLYWYRQILGQGPELLVQFQDESVVDDSQLPKDRFSAERLKGVDSTLKIQPAELGDSAMYLCASSLGPGQETQYFGPGTRLLVL.

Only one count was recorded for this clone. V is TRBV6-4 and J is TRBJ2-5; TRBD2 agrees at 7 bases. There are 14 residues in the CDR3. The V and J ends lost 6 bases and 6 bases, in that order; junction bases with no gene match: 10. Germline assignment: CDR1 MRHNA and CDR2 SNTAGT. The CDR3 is CASSPWGGSKTQYF. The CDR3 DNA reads TGTGCCAGCAGCCCTTGGGGCGGGAGTAAGACCCAGTACTTC.

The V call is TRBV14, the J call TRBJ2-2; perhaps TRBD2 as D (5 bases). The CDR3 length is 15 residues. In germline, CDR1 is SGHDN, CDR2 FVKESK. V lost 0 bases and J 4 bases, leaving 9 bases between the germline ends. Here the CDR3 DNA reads TGTGCCAGCAGCCAAGATTTTCTAGCCACCGGGGAGCTGTTTTTT. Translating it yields CASSQDFLATGELFF.

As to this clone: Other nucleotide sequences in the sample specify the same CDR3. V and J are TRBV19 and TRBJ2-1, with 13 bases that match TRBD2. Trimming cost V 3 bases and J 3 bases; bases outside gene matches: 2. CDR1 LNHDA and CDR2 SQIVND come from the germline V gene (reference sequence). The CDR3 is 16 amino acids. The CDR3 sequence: CASSMGLAGYYNEQFF. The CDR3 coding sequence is TGTGCCAGTAGTATGGGACTAGCGGGATACTACAATGAGCAGTTCTTC. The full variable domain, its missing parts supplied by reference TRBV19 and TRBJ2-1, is DGGITQSPKYLFRKEGQNVTLSCEQNLNHDAMYWYRQDPGQGLRLIYYSQIVNDFQKGDIAEGYSVSREKKESFPLTVTSAQKNPTAFYLCASSMGLAGYYNEQFFGPGTRLTVL.

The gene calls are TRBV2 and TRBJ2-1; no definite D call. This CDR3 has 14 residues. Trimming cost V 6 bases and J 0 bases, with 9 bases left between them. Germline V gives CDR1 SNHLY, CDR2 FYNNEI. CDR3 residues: CASRPMSSYNEQFF. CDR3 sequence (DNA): TGTGCCAGCAGACCCATGAGCTCCTACAATGAGCAGTTCTTC.

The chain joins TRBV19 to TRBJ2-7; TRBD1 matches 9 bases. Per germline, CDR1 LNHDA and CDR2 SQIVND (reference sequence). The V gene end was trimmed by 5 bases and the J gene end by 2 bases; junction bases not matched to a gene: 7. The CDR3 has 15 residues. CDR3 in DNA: TGTGCCAGTAGTCAAACGGGGACAGGGCCCTACGAGCAGTACTTC. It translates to CASSQTGTGPYEQYF.

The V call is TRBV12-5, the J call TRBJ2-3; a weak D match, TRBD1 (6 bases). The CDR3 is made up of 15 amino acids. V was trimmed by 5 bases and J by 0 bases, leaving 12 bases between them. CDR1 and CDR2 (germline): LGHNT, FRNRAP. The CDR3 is CASGMTGFSTDTQYF. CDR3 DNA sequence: TGTGCTAGTGGTATGACAGGATTCAGCACAGATACGCAGTATTTT.